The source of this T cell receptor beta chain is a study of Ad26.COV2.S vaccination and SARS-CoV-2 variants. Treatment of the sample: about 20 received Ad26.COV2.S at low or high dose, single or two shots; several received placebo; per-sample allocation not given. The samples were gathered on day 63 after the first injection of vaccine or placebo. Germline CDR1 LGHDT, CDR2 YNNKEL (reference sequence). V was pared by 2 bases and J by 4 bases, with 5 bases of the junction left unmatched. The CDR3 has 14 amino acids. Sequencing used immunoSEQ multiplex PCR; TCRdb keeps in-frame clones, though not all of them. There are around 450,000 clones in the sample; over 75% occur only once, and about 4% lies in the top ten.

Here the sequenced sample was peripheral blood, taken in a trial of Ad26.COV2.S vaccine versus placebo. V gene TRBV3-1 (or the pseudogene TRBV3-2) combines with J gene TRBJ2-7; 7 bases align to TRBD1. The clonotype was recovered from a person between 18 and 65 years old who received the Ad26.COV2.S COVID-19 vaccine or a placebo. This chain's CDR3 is CASSQRAGGYEQYF. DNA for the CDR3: TGTGCCAGCAGCCAAAGGGCAGGGGGATACGAGCAGTACTTC.